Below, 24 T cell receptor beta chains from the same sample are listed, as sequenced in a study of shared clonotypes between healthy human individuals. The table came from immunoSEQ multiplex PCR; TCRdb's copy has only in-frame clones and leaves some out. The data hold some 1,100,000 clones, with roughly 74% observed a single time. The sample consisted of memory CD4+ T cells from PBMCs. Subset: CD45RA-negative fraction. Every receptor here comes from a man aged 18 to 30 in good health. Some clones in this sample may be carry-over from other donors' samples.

The DNA of the CDR3 is TGTGCCATCAGTGACCCGACTCGCGGGGATGAGCAGTTCTTC. Translating it yields CAISDPTRGDEQFF. V is TRBV10-3 and J is TRBJ2-1; tentative D call: TRBD2 (6 bases). The CDR3 is 14 residues long. V was clipped by 3 bases and J by 8 bases, with 14 bases between them. Germline CDR1 ENHRY, CDR2 SYGVKD.

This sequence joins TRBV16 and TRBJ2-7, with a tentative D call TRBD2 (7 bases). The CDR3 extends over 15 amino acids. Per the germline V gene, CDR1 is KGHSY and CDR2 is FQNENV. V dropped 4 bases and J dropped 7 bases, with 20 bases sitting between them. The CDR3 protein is CASSLQRGGREEQYF. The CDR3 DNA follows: TGTGCCAGCAGCCTCCAAAGGGGGGGCCGGGAGGAGCAGTACTTC.

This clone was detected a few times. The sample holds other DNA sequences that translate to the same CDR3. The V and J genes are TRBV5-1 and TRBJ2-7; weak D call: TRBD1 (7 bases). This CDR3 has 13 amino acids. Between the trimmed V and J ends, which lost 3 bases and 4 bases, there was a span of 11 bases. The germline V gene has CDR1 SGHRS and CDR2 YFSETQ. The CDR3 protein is CASSWRDSYEQYF. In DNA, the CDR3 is TGCGCCAGCAGCTGGAGGGACAGTTACGAGCAGTACTTC.

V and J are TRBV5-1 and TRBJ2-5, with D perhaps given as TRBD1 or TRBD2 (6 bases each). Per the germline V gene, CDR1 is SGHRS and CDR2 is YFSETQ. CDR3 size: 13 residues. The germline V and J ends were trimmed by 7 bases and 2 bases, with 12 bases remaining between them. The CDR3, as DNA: TGCGCCAGCTTAGGGGGGCCACAAGAGACCCAGTACTTC. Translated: CASLGGPQETQYF.

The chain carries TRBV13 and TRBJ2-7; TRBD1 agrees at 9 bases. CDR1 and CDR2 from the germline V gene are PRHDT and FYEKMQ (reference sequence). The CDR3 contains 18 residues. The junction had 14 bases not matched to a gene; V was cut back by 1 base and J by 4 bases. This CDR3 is CASSLARSGTGTGYEQYF. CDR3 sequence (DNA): TGTGCCAGCAGCTTAGCCCGCTCGGGGACCGGGACAGGGTACGAGCAGTACTTC.

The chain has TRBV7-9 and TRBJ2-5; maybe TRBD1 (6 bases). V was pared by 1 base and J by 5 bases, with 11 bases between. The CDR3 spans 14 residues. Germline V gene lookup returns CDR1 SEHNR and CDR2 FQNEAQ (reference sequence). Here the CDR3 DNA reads TGTGCCAGCAGCTTAGTTGTGGGGGCGGAGACCCAGTACTTC. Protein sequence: CASSLVVGAETQYF.

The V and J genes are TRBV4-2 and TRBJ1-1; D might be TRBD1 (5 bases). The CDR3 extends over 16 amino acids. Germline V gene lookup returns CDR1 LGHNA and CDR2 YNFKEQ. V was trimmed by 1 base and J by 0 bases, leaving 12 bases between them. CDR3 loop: CASSQGPGIMNTEAFF. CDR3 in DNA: TGTGCCAGCAGCCAAGGTCCAGGGATCATGAACACTGAAGCTTTCTTT.

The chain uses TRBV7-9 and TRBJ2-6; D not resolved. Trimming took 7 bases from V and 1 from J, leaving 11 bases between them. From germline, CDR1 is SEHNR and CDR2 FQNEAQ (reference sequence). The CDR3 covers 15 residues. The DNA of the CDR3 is TGTGCCAGCACCACTTGGTCATCTGGGGCCAACGTCCTGACTTTC. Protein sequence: CASTTWSSGANVLTF.

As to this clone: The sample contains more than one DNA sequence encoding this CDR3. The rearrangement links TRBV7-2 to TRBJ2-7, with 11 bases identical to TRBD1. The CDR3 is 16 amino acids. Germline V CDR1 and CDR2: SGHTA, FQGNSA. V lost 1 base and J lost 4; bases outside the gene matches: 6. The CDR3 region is CASSLGRTGGAYEQYF. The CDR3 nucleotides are TGTGCCAGCAGCTTAGGTCGGACAGGGGGCGCGTACGAGCAGTACTTC.

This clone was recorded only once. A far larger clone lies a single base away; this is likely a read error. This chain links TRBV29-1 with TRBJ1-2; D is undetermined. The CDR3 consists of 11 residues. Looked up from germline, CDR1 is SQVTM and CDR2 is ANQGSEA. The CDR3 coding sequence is TGCAGCGAGTCCTCAAACTATGACTACACCTTC. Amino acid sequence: CSESSNYDYTF.

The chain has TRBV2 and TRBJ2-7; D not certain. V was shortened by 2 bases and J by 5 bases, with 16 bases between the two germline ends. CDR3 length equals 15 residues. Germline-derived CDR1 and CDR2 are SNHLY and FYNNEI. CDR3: CASSETFVVRHEQYF. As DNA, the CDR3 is TGTGCCAGCAGTGAAACATTTGTGGTTCGGCACGAGCAGTACTTC. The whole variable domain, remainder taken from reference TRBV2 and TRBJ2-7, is EPEVTQTPSHQVTQMGQEVILRCVPISNHLYFYWYRQILGQKVEFLVSFYNNEISEKSEIFDDQFSVERPDGSNFTLKIRSTKLEDSAMYFCASSETFVVRHEQYFGPGTRLTVT.

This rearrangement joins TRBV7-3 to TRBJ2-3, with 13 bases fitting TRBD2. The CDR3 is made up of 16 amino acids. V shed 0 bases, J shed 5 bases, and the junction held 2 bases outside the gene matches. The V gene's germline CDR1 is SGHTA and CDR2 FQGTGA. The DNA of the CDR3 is TGTGCCAGCAGCTTAACCCGGACTAGCGGGAGAGATACGCAGTATTTT. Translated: CASSLTRTSGRDTQYF.

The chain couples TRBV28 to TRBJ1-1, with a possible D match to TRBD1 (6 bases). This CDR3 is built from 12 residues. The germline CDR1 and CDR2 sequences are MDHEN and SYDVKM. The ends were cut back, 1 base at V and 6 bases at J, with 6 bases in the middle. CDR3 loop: CASSLSGAEAFF. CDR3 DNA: TGTGCCAGCAGTTTATCAGGGGCTGAAGCTTTCTTT.

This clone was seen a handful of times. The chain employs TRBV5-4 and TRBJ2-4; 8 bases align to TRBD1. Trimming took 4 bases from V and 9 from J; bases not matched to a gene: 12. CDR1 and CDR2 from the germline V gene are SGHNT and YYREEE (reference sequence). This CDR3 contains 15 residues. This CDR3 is CASSPQGAGDGIQYF. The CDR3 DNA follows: TGTGCCAGCAGCCCCCAGGGGGCAGGGGACGGCATTCAGTACTTC.

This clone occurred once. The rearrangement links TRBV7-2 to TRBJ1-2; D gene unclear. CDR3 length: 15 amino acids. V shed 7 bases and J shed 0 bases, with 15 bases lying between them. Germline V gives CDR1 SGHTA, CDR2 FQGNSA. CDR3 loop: CASTLGRNPNYGYTF. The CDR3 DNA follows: TGTGCCAGCACCTTGGGCAGGAATCCTAACTATGGCTACACCTTC.

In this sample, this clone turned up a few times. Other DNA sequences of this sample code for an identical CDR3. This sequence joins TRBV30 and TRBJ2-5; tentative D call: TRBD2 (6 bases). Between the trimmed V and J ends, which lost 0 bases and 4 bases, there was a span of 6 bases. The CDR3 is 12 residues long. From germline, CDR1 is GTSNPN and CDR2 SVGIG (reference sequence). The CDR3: CAWSVGGETQYF. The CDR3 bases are TGTGCCTGGAGTGTCGGGGGAGAGACCCAGTACTTC.

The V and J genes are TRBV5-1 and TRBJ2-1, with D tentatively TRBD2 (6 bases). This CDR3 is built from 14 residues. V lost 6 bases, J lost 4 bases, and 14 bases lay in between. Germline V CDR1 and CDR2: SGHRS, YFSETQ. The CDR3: CASNIAEAYNEQFF. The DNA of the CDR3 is TGCGCCAGCAACATAGCGGAGGCTTACAATGAGCAGTTCTTC.

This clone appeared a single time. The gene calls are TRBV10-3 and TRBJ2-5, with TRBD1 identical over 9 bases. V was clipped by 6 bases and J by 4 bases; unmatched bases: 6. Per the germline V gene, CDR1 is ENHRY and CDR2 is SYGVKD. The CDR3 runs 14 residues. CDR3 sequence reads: CAIRGDRVRETQYF. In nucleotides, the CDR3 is TGTGCCATCAGGGGGGACAGGGTGCGAGAGACCCAGTACTTC.

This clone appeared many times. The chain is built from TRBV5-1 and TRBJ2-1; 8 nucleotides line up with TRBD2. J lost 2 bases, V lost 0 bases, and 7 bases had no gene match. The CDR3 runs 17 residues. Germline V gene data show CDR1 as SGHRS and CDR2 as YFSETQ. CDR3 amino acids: CASSLVPAGVTYNEQFF. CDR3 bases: TGCGCCAGCAGCTTGGTTCCAGCGGGAGTGACCTACAATGAGCAGTTCTTC.

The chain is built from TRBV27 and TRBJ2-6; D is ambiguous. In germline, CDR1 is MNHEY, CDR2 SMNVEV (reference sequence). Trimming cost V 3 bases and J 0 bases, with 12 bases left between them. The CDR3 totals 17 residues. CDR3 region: CASSLMAASSGANVLTF. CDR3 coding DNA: TGTGCCAGCAGTTTGATGGCGGCAAGCTCTGGGGCCAACGTCCTGACTTTC.

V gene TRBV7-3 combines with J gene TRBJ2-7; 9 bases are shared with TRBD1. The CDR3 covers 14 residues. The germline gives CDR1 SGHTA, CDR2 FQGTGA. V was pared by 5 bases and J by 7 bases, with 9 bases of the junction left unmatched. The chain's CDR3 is CASSKQGAVGEQYF. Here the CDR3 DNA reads TGTGCCAGCAGCAAACAGGGGGCTGTAGGGGAGCAGTACTTC. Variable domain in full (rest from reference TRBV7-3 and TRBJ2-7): GAGVSQTPSNKVTEKGKYVELRCDPISGHTALYWYRQSLGQGPEFLIYFQGTGAADDSGLPNDRFFAVRPEGSVSTLKIQRTERGDSAVYLCASSKQGAVGEQYFGPGTRLTVT.

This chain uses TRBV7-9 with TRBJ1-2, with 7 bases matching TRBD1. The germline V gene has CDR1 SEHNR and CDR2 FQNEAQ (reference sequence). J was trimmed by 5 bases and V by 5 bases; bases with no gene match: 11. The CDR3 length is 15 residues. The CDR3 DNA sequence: TGTGCCAGCAGCCCTGGACAGGATTATACATATGGCTACACCTTC. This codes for CASSPGQDYTYGYTF.

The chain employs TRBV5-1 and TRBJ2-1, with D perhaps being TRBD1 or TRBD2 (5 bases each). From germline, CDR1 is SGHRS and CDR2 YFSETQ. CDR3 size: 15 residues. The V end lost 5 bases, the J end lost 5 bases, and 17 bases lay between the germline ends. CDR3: CASRTGDYLNNEQFF. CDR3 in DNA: TGCGCCAGCAGAACAGGTGACTACCTAAACAATGAGCAGTTCTTC.

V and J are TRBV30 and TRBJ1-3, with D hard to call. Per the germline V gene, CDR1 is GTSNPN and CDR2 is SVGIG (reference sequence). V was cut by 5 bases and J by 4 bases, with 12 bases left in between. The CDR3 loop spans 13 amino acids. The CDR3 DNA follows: TGTGCCTGGCAAAACAGTTTAGGAAACACCATATATTTT. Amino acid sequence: CAWQNSLGNTIYF.